This TCR beta chain was recorded in a study of blood T cell repertoires in COVID-19. Background on the study: The United States, Italy and Spain supplied acute and convalescent COVID-19 samples. The analysed material was cDNA or gDNA that came from T cells, B-cell-depleted T cells, or PBMCs.

This CDR3 spans 15 amino acids. The germline V gene encodes CDR1 MNHEY and CDR2 SVGAGI. This clone appeared a single time. Its ends do not fully match the called genes, so a read error is possible. The protocol was immunoSEQ multiplex PCR, while the TCRdb copy is restricted to in-frame clones and leaves out a portion. Seen here are approximately 90,000 clones, 87% observed once, and the top ten hold 6% to 9.5%. The chain uses TRBV6-5 and TRBJ2-1; 11 positions agree with TRBD2. Specimen: peripheral blood. This TCR was recovered from a human donor with acute or convalescent COVID-19. The donor label of this sample is uncertain. For the CDR3, the DNA is TGTGCCAGCAGGGCCGGGACTAGCGGTCCGAATGCGCAGTTCTTC. This gives the protein CASRAGTSGPNAQFF.